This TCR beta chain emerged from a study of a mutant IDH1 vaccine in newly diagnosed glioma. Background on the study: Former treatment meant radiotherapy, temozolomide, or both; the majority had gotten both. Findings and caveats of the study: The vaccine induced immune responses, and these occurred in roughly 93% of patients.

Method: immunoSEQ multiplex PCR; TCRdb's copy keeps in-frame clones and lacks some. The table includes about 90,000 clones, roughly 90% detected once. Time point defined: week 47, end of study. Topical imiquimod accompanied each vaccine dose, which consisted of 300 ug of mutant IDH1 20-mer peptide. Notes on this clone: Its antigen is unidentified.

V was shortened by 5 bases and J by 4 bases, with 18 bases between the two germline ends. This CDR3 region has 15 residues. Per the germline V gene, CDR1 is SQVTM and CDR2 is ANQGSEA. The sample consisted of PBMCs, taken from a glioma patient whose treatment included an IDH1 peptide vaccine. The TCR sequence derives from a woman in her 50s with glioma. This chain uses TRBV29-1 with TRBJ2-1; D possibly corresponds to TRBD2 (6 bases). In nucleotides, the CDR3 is TGCAGCGTTCTTGGCACTAGCCGAAAGTACAATGAGCAGTTCTTC. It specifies CSVLGTSRKYNEQFF.